One and the same sample provided the 25 T cell receptor beta chains below, sequenced in a study of shared clonotypes between healthy human individuals. Clones were sequenced by immunoSEQ multiplex PCR, and TCRdb holds only the in-frame ones, with some missing. The sample lists 1.5 million to 2.5 million clones, about 95% occurring once. As defined, naive CD8 cells were CD45RO-negative and positively selected for CCR7, with terminally differentiated effector memory CD45RA+ cells excluded. The sequencing sample was made of naive CD8+ T cells sorted from blood. The receptor set was obtained from a man aged 18-30 years in good health.

This rearrangement joins TRBV5-4 to TRBJ1-1; 9 bases match TRBD1. In germline, CDR1 is SGHNT, CDR2 YYREEE (reference sequence). J lost 4 bases, V lost 6 bases, and 1 base had no gene match. The length of the CDR3 is 12 residues. CDR3 sequence reads: CASKTGGTEAFF. The CDR3 bases are TGTGCCAGCAAGACAGGGGGCACTGAAGCTTTCTTT.

The rearrangement joins TRBV30 to TRBJ1-1; D ambiguous. V was shortened by 7 bases and J by 4 bases, with 16 bases between the two germline ends. There are 13 residues in the CDR3. Germline loops: CDR1 GTSNPN, CDR2 SVGIG (reference sequence). The DNA for the CDR3 is TGTGCCTTTTCAAGCGTCGCAATCACTGAAGCTTTCTTT. Protein: CAFSSVAITEAFF.

The V gene is TRBV13, the J gene TRBJ2-3, with 8 bases identical to TRBD2. Germline trimming cut 4 bases from V and 3 bases from J; bases unmatched to any gene: 9. CDR1 PRHDT and CDR2 FYEKMQ come from the germline V gene (reference sequence). The CDR3 length is 16 residues. The CDR3 here is CASSSPGLGGTDTQYF. The CDR3 nucleotides read TGTGCCAGCAGCTCGCCGGGACTAGGAGGAACAGATACGCAGTATTTT.

The CDR3 reads CASSPRGINEQYF. CDR3 bases: TGTGCCAGCAGCCCTAGAGGGATCAACGAGCAGTACTTC. The rearrangement joins TRBV27 to TRBJ2-7; D perhaps matches TRBD2 (5 bases). The V gene's germline CDR1 is MNHEY and CDR2 SMNVEV (reference sequence). Trimming removed 6 bases from V and 5 bases from J, with 14 bases in between. The CDR3 extends over 13 amino acids.

This clone was picked up one time. The chain couples TRBV4-1 to TRBJ1-1; the D gene is possibly TRBD1 (6 bases). V shed 3 bases and J shed 1 base, with 9 bases lying between them. The CDR3 consists of 14 residues. Germline V gene data show CDR1 as MGHRA and CDR2 as YSYEKL. The CDR3 here is CASSHRTENTEAFF. The CDR3 region has the DNA TGCGCCAGCAGCCACCGGACAGAGAACACTGAAGCTTTCTTT.

The genes are TRBV11-2 and TRBJ1-1; D is unclear. Germline V lookup: CDR1 SGHAT, CDR2 FQNNGV. The CDR3 has 12 amino acids. V dropped 0 bases and J dropped 7 bases, with 6 bases sitting between them. Here the CDR3 reads CASSLDYSEAFF. In DNA, the CDR3 is TGTGCCAGCAGCTTAGATTACAGTGAAGCTTTCTTT.

The chain has TRBV6-1 and TRBJ1-2; D not resolved. The germline V gene encodes CDR1 MNHNS and CDR2 SASEGT. This CDR3 region has 16 residues. Between the trimmed V and J ends, which lost 0 bases and 6 bases, there was a span of 17 bases. CDR3 sequence: CASSEALRTIGDGYTF. CDR3 sequence (DNA): TGTGCCAGCAGTGAAGCGCTAAGGACGATTGGGGATGGCTACACCTTC.

The chain uses TRBV5-5 and TRBJ2-7; D is undetermined. Germline values: CDR1 SGHKS, CDR2 YYEKEE (reference sequence). The V end lost 4 bases, the J end lost 2 bases, and 7 bases lay between the germline ends. This CDR3 has 12 amino acids. For the CDR3, the DNA is TGTGCCAGCAGCCTCCTCCCCTACGAGCAGTACTTC. It yields the protein CASSLLPYEQYF.

The V gene is TRBV27, the J gene TRBJ1-5; 10 nucleotides agree with TRBD1. V shed 0 bases and J 0 bases; nucleotides not matched to a gene: 5. This CDR3 has 18 residues. Germline-derived CDR1 and CDR2 are MNHEY and SMNVEV (reference sequence). DNA of the CDR3: TGTGCCAGCAGTTTATCTTGGACAGGGGGGTATAGCAATCAGCCCCAGCATTTT. This gives the protein CASSLSWTGGYSNQPQHF.

V is TRBV19 and J is TRBJ1-2; D is ambiguous. Trimming left V 3 bases short and J 8 bases short, with 10 bases between. Germline CDR1 reads LNHDA; CDR2 reads SQIVND (reference sequence). This CDR3 is 12 amino acids long. As DNA, the CDR3 is TGTGCCAGTAGTATGGGCAGGTACGGCTACACCTTC. Its protein is CASSMGRYGYTF.

The DNA for the CDR3 is TGTGCCAGCAGCTCGGGGGGACTAGCGGGAGATCAAGAGACCCAGTACTTC. Translated: CASSSGGLAGDQETQYF. J is TRBJ2-5 and V is TRBV13, with 14 positions matching TRBD2. The CDR3 extends over 17 amino acids. Trimming took 4 bases from V and 2 from J; bases not matched to a gene: 6. CDR1 is PRHDT and CDR2 is FYEKMQ in the germline V gene (reference sequence).

The table lists this clone with a count of one. The chain recombines TRBV27 with TRBJ2-1; the D gene is possibly TRBD2 (6 bases). Trimming cost V 2 bases and J 9 bases, with 11 bases left between them. The CDR3 contains 13 residues. Germline lookup yields CDR1 MNHEY and CDR2 SMNVEV (reference sequence). The CDR3: CASSLAGGAEQFF. In DNA, the CDR3 is TGTGCCAGCAGTTTAGCAGGAGGGGCTGAGCAGTTCTTC.

As concerns this clone: In the same sample, other DNA sequences code for this CDR3. The gene calls are TRBV9 and TRBJ2-2; D is undetermined. The CDR3 loop spans 15 amino acids. Germline V gene sequence: CDR1 SGDLS, CDR2 YYNGEE. The V gene lost 0 bases and the J gene lost 1 base, with 7 bases spanning the gap. The CDR3 is CASSVEGVNTGELFF. The CDR3 bases are TGTGCCAGCAGCGTAGAAGGAGTGAACACCGGGGAGCTGTTTTTT. The variable domain in full, with the rest retrieved from reference TRBV9 and TRBJ2-2, is DSGVTQTPKHLITATGQRVTLRCSPRSGDLSVYWYQQSLDQGLQFLIQYYNGEERAKGNILERFSAQQFPDLHSELNLSSLELGDSALYFCASSVEGVNTGELFFGEGSRLTVL.

The chain recombines TRBV4-3 with TRBJ2-7; possibly TRBD1 or TRBD2 for D (5 bases each). CDR1 is LGHNA and CDR2 is YSLEER in the germline V gene. V shed 0 bases and J shed 3 bases, with 15 bases lying between them. The CDR3 spans 16 residues. The CDR3 nucleotides read TGCGCCAGCAGCCAAGAGCGGGCAGGGACGATCTACGAGCAGTACTTC. It translates to CASSQERAGTIYEQYF.

The chain has TRBV5-6 and TRBJ2-2; no reliable D call. V was pared by 1 base and J by 4 bases, with 8 bases between. The CDR3 runs 14 residues. Germline values: CDR1 SGHDT, CDR2 YYEEEE. This CDR3 reads CASSLLWSTGELFF. The CDR3 coding sequence is TGTGCCAGCAGCTTGTTATGGAGCACCGGGGAGCTGTTTTTT.

Here the CDR3 DNA reads TGTGCCAGCAGCGCCCCAACTAGCGGGGGGCAGCTTGGGACCCAGTACTTC. It codes for CASSAPTSGGQLGTQYF. The chain is built from TRBV7-9 and TRBJ2-5; 12 bases align to TRBD2. J gave up 7 bases and V 5 bases, and 14 bases lay outside the gene matches. The CDR3 covers 17 residues. CDR1 and CDR2 (germline): SEHNR, FQNEAQ (reference sequence).

The genes are TRBV6-1 and TRBJ1-4; tentatively, D is TRBD1 (6 bases). The V gene's germline CDR1 is MNHNS and CDR2 SASEGT. Trimming pared 6 bases from V and 8 bases from J, leaving 13 bases between. The CDR3 runs to 13 residues. The CDR3, as DNA: TGTGCCAGCAGGGAAAGGGGGGGAGAAAAACTGTTTTTT. Its translation is CASRERGGEKLFF.

The V and J genes are TRBV11-2 and TRBJ2-7; D may match TRBD1 or TRBD2 (5 bases each). CDR3 length: 12 residues. V was pared by 7 bases and J by 6 bases, with 13 bases between. Per the germline V gene, CDR1 is SGHAT and CDR2 is FQNNGV. The CDR3 bases are TGTGCCAGCAAATCCGGGGACGGCGAGCAGTACTTC. This translates into CASKSGDGEQYF.

The chain joins TRBV27 to TRBJ2-7, with a tentative D call TRBD2 (6 bases). The CDR3 spans 15 residues. Germline V gives CDR1 MNHEY, CDR2 SMNVEV (reference sequence). Trimming stripped 2 bases from V and 2 bases from J, with 13 bases between. In nucleotides, the CDR3 is TGTGCCAGCAGTTTAGGGGCTAGCGCTGCCTACGAGCAGTACTTC. Encoded protein: CASSLGASAAYEQYF.

This clone was recorded once. Other DNA sequences in this specimen translate into the identical CDR3. CDR3 in DNA: TGCAGCGTTGAAAAGGAGAACACCGGGGAGCTGTTTTTT. Protein product: CSVEKENTGELFF. J is TRBJ2-2 and V is TRBV29-1; no firm D call. V lost 2 bases, J lost 1 base, and 5 bases lay in between. The CDR3 loop spans 13 amino acids. Germline V gene data show CDR1 as SQVTM and CDR2 as ANQGSEA.

In nucleotides, the CDR3 is TGTGCCAGTAGTATAGATCCGGTCGAGGGCTATGGCTACACCTTC. Its protein is CASSIDPVEGYGYTF. The chain carries TRBV19 and TRBJ1-2; no definite D call. The length of the CDR3 is 15 residues. From germline, CDR1 is LNHDA and CDR2 SQIVND (reference sequence). Trimming cost V 0 bases and J 4 bases, with 12 bases left between them.

The CDR3 is CASSELQTNSYEQYF. The CDR3 bases are TGCGCCAGCAGTGAGCTCCAGACTAACTCCTACGAGCAGTACTTC. V gene TRBV10-2 combines with J gene TRBJ2-7; possible D gene TRBD2, 5 bases. Germline V gene data show CDR1 as WSHSY and CDR2 as SAAADI. Trimming took 2 bases from V and 0 from J, leaving 11 bases between them. The CDR3 spans 15 residues.

The rearrangement joins TRBV27 to TRBJ1-1; perhaps TRBD1 as D (5 bases). The germline V gene has CDR1 MNHEY and CDR2 SMNVEV (reference sequence). The CDR3 runs 19 residues. V was pared by 5 bases and J by 4 bases, with 29 bases between. The chain's CDR3 is CASSPLTDGRYVWGTEAFF. The CDR3 DNA reads TGTGCCAGCAGTCCCTTGACAGACGGTAGATATGTGTGGGGCACTGAAGCTTTCTTT.

The chain combines TRBV4-3 with TRBJ2-2; 9 positions match TRBD2. Germline CDR1 is LGHNA and CDR2 is YSLEER. With V trimmed by 4 bases and J by 7 bases, 7 bases remained unmatched. This CDR3 region has 15 residues. The CDR3 DNA sequence: TGCGCCAGCAGCCCCGGGACTAGCTGGAGCGGGGAGCTGTTTTTT. Amino acid sequence: CASSPGTSWSGELFF.

The chain employs TRBV27 and TRBJ1-1; D perhaps matches TRBD1 (6 bases). The CDR3 is made up of 14 amino acids. Trimming took 2 bases from V and 3 from J, leaving 10 bases between them. Germline assignment: CDR1 MNHEY and CDR2 SMNVEV (reference sequence). CDR3 in amino acids: CASSLGGAHTEAFF. The CDR3 nucleotides are TGTGCCAGCAGTTTAGGGGGGGCGCACACTGAAGCTTTCTTT.